This TCR beta chain was sequenced for a study of CD8 T cells in ankylosing spondylitis. Study-level results: Seven to nine highly homologous variants made up a TCR beta motif that seemed to typify ankylosing spondylitis blood.

Via MiXCR, TCRdb re-called the 5' RACE reads, giving one row per CDR3 protein. The data contain a few hundred thousand distinct CDR3 sequences, under 25% of them seen just once; the ten biggest clones take up less than 20%. Turning to this clonotype: The antigen remains undetermined.

The sequence came from a male donor with ankylosing spondylitis. The sample was blood, either unsorted or a sorted T cell fraction (not recorded which).

The CDR3 region is CATSRDRDVSYEQYF. For the CDR3, the DNA is TGTGCCACCAGCAGAGATCGGGATGTCTCCTACGAGCAGTACTTC. The chain recombines TRBV15 with TRBJ2-7; weak D call: TRBD2 (5 bases). Germline V CDR1 and CDR2: LNHNV, YYDKDF (reference sequence). The CDR3 covers 15 residues. V lost 0 bases and J lost 0, with 9 bases in between.